Shown below are 17 T cell receptor beta chains from a single sample sequenced in a study of OX40 agonist ivuxolimab in advanced cancers. Only in-frame clones appear in the TCRdb table, and some are missing; sequencing was by immunoSEQ multiplex PCR. The sample lists tens of thousands of clones; 80% to 90% were seen once. Material: CD4+ or CD8+ T cells sorted from blood, obtained in a trial of the OX40 agonist ivuxolimab. The origin of the receptors is an adult with an advanced solid tumor such as melanoma, head and neck, liver or kidney cancer.

The chain links TRBV7-5 to TRBJ1-5. TRBV7-5 is labeled a pseudogene. The CDR3 runs to 14 residues. The CDR3: CARSPWTVDQPQHF. In DNA, the CDR3 is TGTGCCAGAAGCCCATGGACGGTGGATCAGCCCCAGCATTTT.

The CDR3 here is CASSPPGTPGSSGANVLTF. In DNA form, the CDR3 reads TGTGCCAGCAGCCCTCCCGGGACCCCCGGGAGCTCTGGGGCCAACGTCCTGACTTTC. J is TRBJ2-6 and V is TRBV7-9, with D possibly being TRBD2 (6 bases). The CDR3 is 19 residues long. V was clipped by 5 bases and J by 0 bases, with 20 bases between them. The germline gives CDR1 SEHNR, CDR2 FQNEAQ (reference sequence).

The chain recombines TRBV19 with TRBJ2-7, with 11 nucleotides matching TRBD1. CDR3 size: 14 residues. V lost 4 bases to trimming and J lost 2 bases; unmatched junction nucleotides: 1. Germline V gene sequence: CDR1 LNHDA, CDR2 SQIVND (reference sequence). The CDR3 DNA is TGTGCCAGTAGTAAGGACAGGGGGCCCTACGAGCAGTACTTC. Residues: CASSKDRGPYEQYF.

The chain couples TRBV28 to TRBJ1-2; 8 nucleotides agree with TRBD1. Trimming cost V 10 bases and J 7 bases; bases outside gene matches: 8. The germline CDR1 and CDR2 sequences are MDHEN and SYDVKM. CDR3 length: 12 amino acids. The CDR3 bases are TGTGCCACCAGACAGGGGCCGAGTGGCTACACCTTC. Protein sequence: CATRQGPSGYTF.

The sample holds one count of this clone. The gene calls are TRBV25-1 and TRBJ1-1; D might be TRBD1 (5 bases). This CDR3 is 14 amino acids long. The V end lost 2 bases, the J end lost 3 bases, and 10 bases lay between the germline ends. Germline-derived CDR1 and CDR2 are MGHDK and SYGVNS. The CDR3 loop is CASSEAGRHTEAFF. In DNA form, the CDR3 reads TGTGCCAGCAGTGAAGCAGGGCGGCACACTGAAGCTTTCTTT.

The V call is TRBV18, the J call TRBJ2-7, with 8 bases fitting TRBD1. Per germline, CDR1 KGHSH and CDR2 LQKENI. The CDR3 is made up of 14 amino acids. With 4 bases clipped from V and 6 bases from J, the junction kept 8 bases outside the gene matches. CDR3: CASSLGQGPSEQYF. For the CDR3, the DNA is TGTGCCAGCTCACTTGGACAGGGCCCGTCCGAGCAGTACTTC.

The chain employs TRBV6-5 and TRBJ1-1, with TRBD1 as a possible D gene (5 bases). This CDR3 region has 13 residues. The germline gives CDR1 MNHEY, CDR2 SVGAGI. V dropped 11 bases and J dropped 2 bases, with 15 bases sitting between them. As DNA, the CDR3 is TGTGCCGTCGGGGTGGGGGGAAACACTGAAGCTTTCTTT. Its protein is CAVGVGGNTEAFF.

This clone is a singleton in its sample. The genes are TRBV5-8 and TRBJ2-5; 9 nucleotides line up with TRBD1. The end of the DNA is better explained by TRBJ2-7, so the J call may be wrong. This CDR3 spans 15 amino acids. The V gene's germline CDR1 is SGHTS and CDR2 YDEGEE. In DNA form, the CDR3 reads TGTGCCAGCAGCTTGGCCCAGGGGACAGGGTACGAGCAGTACTTC. Protein sequence: CASSLAQGTGYEQYF.

The chain carries TRBV6-6 and TRBJ2-2; 10 bases agree with TRBD1. With 6 bases clipped from V and 5 bases from J, the junction kept 3 bases outside the gene matches. CDR1 is MNHNY, CDR2 SVGAGI, per germline (reference sequence). CDR3 length: 14 amino acids. CDR3 sequence: CASSDRGRTGELFF. In DNA form, the CDR3 reads TGTGCCAGCAGCGACAGGGGGCGGACCGGGGAGCTGTTTTTT.

This clone appeared a few times. The rearrangement joins TRBV29-1 to TRBJ1-1; the D gene is possibly TRBD1 (6 bases). CDR3 length: 13 residues. Germline-derived CDR1 and CDR2 are SQVTM and ANQGSEA. The V end lost 7 bases, the J end lost 4 bases, and 16 bases lay between the germline ends. CDR3 sequence reads: CSARRGAGTEAFF. DNA for the CDR3: TGCAGCGCCAGGAGGGGGGCTGGCACTGAAGCTTTCTTT.

The chain joins TRBV5-8 to TRBJ2-2, with D unresolved. V lost 4 bases, J lost 4 bases, and 23 bases lay in between. Germline CDR1 reads SGHTS; CDR2 reads YDEGEE. The CDR3 runs to 18 residues. The DNA for the CDR3 is TGTGCCAGCAGCCAAGATCATCCCCCCATTGTGGGCACCGGGGAGCTGTTTTTT. It encodes CASSQDHPPIVGTGELFF. The full variable domain, completed using reference TRBV5-8 and TRBJ2-2, is EAGVTQSPTHLIKTRGQQATLRCSPISGHTSVYWYQQALGLGLQFLLWYDEGEERNRGNFPPRFSGRQFPNYSSELNVNALELEDSALYLCASSQDHPPIVGTGELFFGEGSRLTVL.

The chain recombines TRBV6-5 with TRBJ2-7; D is possibly TRBD1 (5 bases). V lost 4 bases and J 4 bases, leaving 8 bases between the germline ends. The CDR3 sequence is 12 residues long. Germline V CDR1 and CDR2: MNHEY, SVGAGI. This CDR3 is CASSSQGYEQYF. The CDR3 DNA sequence: TGTGCCAGCAGTTCCCAGGGATACGAGCAGTACTTC.

This clone was counted a few times. This sequence joins TRBV19 and TRBJ1-3; D remains ambiguous. The CDR3 is 13 amino acids. Deletions cut 7 bases from V and 5 bases from J, with 12 bases between. Germline V gives CDR1 LNHDA, CDR2 SQIVND (reference sequence). The CDR3 is CASTTARRNTIYF. CDR3 in DNA: TGTGCCAGTACCACAGCCAGGCGAAACACCATATATTTT.

J is TRBJ1-2 and V is TRBV27; possible D gene TRBD1, 6 bases. V gave up 4 bases and J gave up 5 bases, with 11 bases separating them. This CDR3 has 13 amino acids. The germline CDR1 and CDR2 sequences are MNHEY and SMNVEV (reference sequence). The CDR3 DNA reads TGTGCCAGCAGTTACTTGGACAGTTATGGCTACACCTTC. Encoded protein: CASSYLDSYGYTF.

This clone was seen once. The gene calls are TRBV10-1 and TRBJ1-1; 10 nucleotides agree with TRBD1. CDR3 length equals 14 residues. The germline V gene encodes CDR1 WNHNN and CDR2 SYGVQD (reference sequence). With 4 bases clipped from V and 8 bases from J, the junction kept 7 bases outside the gene matches. CDR3 sequence (DNA): TGCGCCAGCAGTGCCCGGACAGGGGGGGCCGAAGCTTTCTTT. Its translation is CASSARTGGAEAFF.

This sequence joins TRBV15 and TRBJ2-7, with 10 bases fitting TRBD2. V lost 0 bases and J lost 2; bases outside the gene matches: 1. The CDR3 consists of 15 residues. Germline CDR1 is LNHNV and CDR2 is YYDKDF (reference sequence). CDR3 in DNA: TGTGCCACCAGCAGAGATCTAGCGGGAGCCTACGAGCAGTACTTC. Translated, it gives CATSRDLAGAYEQYF.

The rearrangement joins TRBV6-4 to TRBJ2-1, with 12 bases aligning to TRBD2. The CDR3 totals 14 residues. V lost 8 bases, J lost 10 bases, and 9 bases stayed unmatched. Germline V lookup: CDR1 MRHNA, CDR2 SNTAGT. CDR3 residues: CASQPSGGAGEQFF. For the CDR3, the DNA is TGTGCCAGCCAGCCTAGCGGGGGGGCAGGGGAGCAGTTCTTC.